The clone carrying this T cell receptor beta chain was detected a few times. Original methodology: Amplification of reference gene primers was used by the study to estimate nucleated cell counts. Clones were read by immunoSEQ multiplex PCR, and TCRdb kept only the in-frame ones, dropping some. Clone size and the V and J calls come from that table; the DNA yielded D and trimming. The sample records about 210,000 clones, approximately 80% being singletons. Unmatched junction bases numbered 12, after V lost 3 bases and J lost 6 bases. The CDR3 is made up of 16 amino acids. CDR1 is LNHDA, CDR2 SQIVND, per germline (reference sequence). The sample comes from a study of blood T cell repertoires in COVID-19. Turning to the study itself: Both acute and convalescent COVID-19 samples were obtained from the United States, Italy and Spain. The cDNA or gDNA used as material had been derived from T cells, B-cell-depleted T cells, or PBMCs.

The sequenced sample was peripheral blood. The chain employs TRBV19 and TRBJ2-7; 9 positions agree with TRBD2. This sequence was found in a man aged 45-65 years with active or convalescent COVID-19. This CDR3 reads CASSMGLAGRRAEQYF. The CDR3 coding sequence is TGTGCCAGTAGTATGGGGCTAGCGGGACGACGGGCCGAGCAGTACTTC.